This T cell receptor (beta chain) derives from a study of shared clonotypes between healthy human individuals. Background on the study: Used for every donor were three CD4 naive, three CD4 memory, two CD8 naive and one CD8 memory plate.

This clone was picked up one time. Its antigen is not identified. Sorted-subset replicate PCR reactions contained roughly 200 ng DNA, corresponding to some 30,000 T cell genomes. Generated by immunoSEQ multiplex PCR, the TCRdb table keeps only in-frame clones and is missing some. The table has a few hundred thousand clones, just over 95% seen once. Study-wide results and limits: How much donors shared clonotypes was expected to be affected by sequencing depth. Clonotype sharing across a handful of donors was observed for about 5.2% of naive CD4 clonotypes.

The sequence derives from a man younger than 45 in good health. The sequenced sample was memory CD8+ T cells sorted from blood. Subset indicated: CD45RO+ cells pooled with CCR7-negative TemRA cells.

The CDR3: CASSPEQGSSYEQYF. For the CDR3, the DNA is TGTGCCAGCAGCCCCGAACAGGGGAGCTCCTACGAGCAGTACTTC. V gene TRBV4-2 combines with J gene TRBJ2-7; 7 bases match TRBD1. The CDR3 extends over 15 amino acids. Germline V gene sequence: CDR1 LGHNA, CDR2 YNFKEQ. V shed 4 bases, J shed 0 bases, and the junction held 6 bases outside the gene matches.